The clone carrying this TCR beta chain was detected many times. As yet, its antigen is unknown. This CDR3 spans 14 amino acids. With 7 bases clipped from V and 8 bases from J, the junction kept 14 bases outside the gene matches. Germline lookup yields CDR1 SGHKS and CDR2 YYEKEE (reference sequence). The data derive from a study of T cell repertoires in cytomegalovirus infection. Study in general: Public signatures in TCR beta pointed to CMV infection and matching HLA type. General observations from the study: Cumulative frequency of public TCR beta families picked out carriers of CMV plus the relevant HLA. Dominant in the ex vivo response were TCR beta clonotypes restricted by HLA-C and specific for CMV.

In TCRdb, the reads were re-called with MiXCR into one record per CDR3 protein. The data contain roughly 100,000 distinct CDR3 sequences, 16% of them singletons. The receptor was isolated from a human donor in good health (CMV status not recorded). Some clones in this sample may be carry-over from other donors' samples. The material sequenced was PBMCs. The chain links TRBV5-5 to TRBJ1-1, with 7 bases that match TRBD1. In DNA form, the CDR3 reads TGTGCCAGCGCCAGGGACAGTCGCGCGCCCGAAGCTTTCTTT. This gives the protein CASARDSRAPEAFF. Filled out from reference TRBV5-5 and TRBJ1-1, the complete variable domain reads DAGVTQSPTHLIKTRGQQVTLRCSPISGHKSVSWYQQVLGQGPQFIFQYYEKEERGRGNFPDRFSARQFPNYSSELNVNALLLGDSALYLCASARDSRAPEAFFGQGTRLTVV.